This entry lists 21 T cell receptor beta chains sequenced from one sample in a study of blood T cell repertoires in COVID-19. Here immunoSEQ multiplex PCR was the method, and the copy in TCRdb shows in-frame clones only, minus some. The data show 180,000 or so clones, with around 85% seen just once and approximately 8% held by the top ten. The specimen sequenced was peripheral blood. The origin of the receptors is a man between 60 and 75 years old with acute or convalescent COVID-19.

The chain employs TRBV27 and TRBJ2-5, with D perhaps matching TRBD1 (6 bases). This CDR3 has 16 amino acids. CDR1 is MNHEY and CDR2 is SMNVEV in the germline V gene (reference sequence). Trimming stripped 2 bases from V and 4 bases from J, with 17 bases between. CDR3 bases: TGTGCCAGCAGTTTAAACCCAGGGGTGACCGGAGAGACCCAGTACTTC. Residues: CASSLNPGVTGETQYF.

The chain combines TRBV5-1 with TRBJ1-6; 8 positions agree with TRBD1. The CDR3 extends over 14 amino acids. The ends lost 4 bases at V and 7 bases at J; junction bases unmatched: 4. Germline lookup yields CDR1 SGHRS and CDR2 YFSETQ. CDR3 in amino acids: CASSPRQGNSPLHF. As DNA, the CDR3 is TGCGCCAGCAGCCCCCGACAGGGGAATTCACCCCTCCACTTT.

This clone was recorded only once. The chain uses TRBV5-4 and TRBJ2-7; maybe TRBD2 (6 bases). The CDR3 has 16 amino acids. Germline values: CDR1 SGHNT, CDR2 YYREEE (reference sequence). Trimming pared 2 bases from V and 2 bases from J, leaving 17 bases between. CDR3 protein: CASSLVSAGGTYEQYF. DNA of the CDR3: TGTGCCAGCAGCTTAGTTTCTGCGGGCGGGACCTACGAGCAGTACTTC.

This clone was recorded once. The chain employs TRBV2 and TRBJ1-5; 8 nucleotides align to TRBD1. This CDR3 comprises 14 residues. The junction had 8 bases not matched to a gene; V was cut back by 9 bases and J by 4 bases. Germline V gene lookup returns CDR1 SNHLY and CDR2 FYNNEI. The CDR3 bases are TGTGCCAGTGGGGGGACAGGCCAAAATCAGCCCCAGCATTTT. Translation: CASGGTGQNQPQHF.

J is TRBJ1-5 and V is TRBV10-3, with 9 bases that match TRBD1. The germline CDR1 and CDR2 sequences are ENHRY and SYGVKD. V shed 4 bases and J 7 bases; nucleotides not matched to a gene: 8. CDR3 length equals 15 residues. CDR3 sequence: CAISGTGGGGQPQHF. As DNA, the CDR3 is TGTGCCATCAGTGGAACAGGGGGCGGAGGACAGCCCCAGCATTTT.

V is TRBV28 and J is TRBJ1-3; 8 bases are shared with TRBD1. With V trimmed by 5 bases and J by 0 bases, 6 bases remained unmatched. CDR3 length: 16 residues. Germline-derived CDR1 and CDR2 are MDHEN and SYDVKM. CDR3: CASSSPDRASGNTIYF. The CDR3 DNA reads TGTGCCAGCAGTAGCCCGGACAGGGCCTCTGGAAACACCATATATTTT.

With respect to this clone: Other nucleotide sequences in the sample specify the same CDR3. The V call is TRBV5-1, the J call TRBJ1-6; 10 positions match TRBD1. The germline CDR1 and CDR2 sequences are SGHRS and YFSETQ. Germline trimming cut 2 bases from V and 10 bases from J; bases unmatched to any gene: 3. This CDR3 region has 14 residues. CDR3 sequence: CASSLGQGDSPLHF. The DNA for the CDR3 is TGCGCCAGCAGCTTAGGACAGGGGGACTCACCCCTCCACTTT.

This clone has a handful of counts. This chain links TRBV3-1 (or the pseudogene TRBV3-2) with TRBJ2-2, with 9 bases that match TRBD2. Germline V gives CDR1 LGHDT, CDR2 YNNKEL (reference sequence). After removal of 5 bases from V and 1 base from J, the junction contained 8 bases not matched to a gene. This CDR3 is 17 amino acids long. Written as DNA, the CDR3 is TGTGCCAGCAGCGGGGGGAGGACTAGCGTGAACACCGGGGAGCTGTTTTTT. Translating it yields CASSGGRTSVNTGELFF.

The gene calls are TRBV7-9 and TRBJ1-2, with TRBD1 matching over 12 bases. V was pared by 3 bases and J by 5 bases, with 7 bases of the junction left unmatched. The CDR3 consists of 16 residues. Germline CDR1 SEHNR, CDR2 FQNEAQ (reference sequence). The CDR3 loop reads CASSFSGTGGNYGYTF. In DNA form, the CDR3 reads TGTGCCAGCAGCTTTTCCGGGACAGGGGGCAATTATGGCTACACCTTC.

The chain joins TRBV9 to TRBJ1-1, with D possibly matching TRBD1 (6 bases). V lost 2 bases to trimming and J lost 2 bases, with 7 bases between them. Germline assignment: CDR1 SGDLS and CDR2 YYNGEE. CDR3 length equals 13 residues. CDR3 sequence (DNA): TGTGCCAGCAGCGTGGACAGCAACACTGAAGCTTTCTTT. Encoded protein: CASSVDSNTEAFF. The full variable domain, its missing parts supplied by reference TRBV9 and TRBJ1-1, is DSGVTQTPKHLITATGQRVTLRCSPRSGDLSVYWYQQSLDQGLQFLIQYYNGEERAKGNILERFSAQQFPDLHSELNLSSLELGDSALYFCASSVDSNTEAFFGQGTRLTVV.

This clone has a handful of counts. The chain has TRBV18 and TRBJ2-7; 10 nucleotides agree with TRBD2. The germline V gene has CDR1 KGHSH and CDR2 LQKENI. CDR3 length equals 15 residues. The trim removed 6 bases at V and 2 bases at J, leaving 7 bases unmatched. CDR3 residues: CASSLGTSDTYEQYF. CDR3 DNA: TGTGCCAGCTCTTTGGGGACTAGCGACACCTACGAGCAGTACTTC.

The chain uses TRBV5-1 and TRBJ2-2; TRBD1 might be the D (5 bases). V was clipped by 4 bases and J by 0 bases, with 13 bases between them. CDR3 length equals 16 residues. Germline CDR1 is SGHRS and CDR2 is YFSETQ. CDR3 DNA sequence: TGCGCCAGCAGCCCGTCCAGGGCGGCGAACACCGGGGAGCTGTTTTTT. Its protein product is CASSPSRAANTGELFF.

V and J are TRBV6-5 and TRBJ2-7; the D gene is possibly TRBD2 (6 bases). The CDR3 length is 14 residues. V lost 2 bases and J 6 bases, leaving 14 bases between the germline ends. Per the germline V gene, CDR1 is MNHEY and CDR2 is SVGAGI. The CDR3 nucleotides read TGTGCCAGCAGTTACGTCCGGGGGAGGAGCGAGCAGTACTTC. Its protein product is CASSYVRGRSEQYF.

This clone was counted a few times. The chain has TRBV28 and TRBJ1-5; 8 bases are a match to TRBD1. The CDR3 sequence is 16 residues long. The germline gives CDR1 MDHEN, CDR2 SYDVKM. With 6 bases clipped from V and 11 bases from J, the junction kept 18 bases outside the gene matches. The CDR3 reads CASRLGAGQGGWAQHF. In DNA form, the CDR3 reads TGTGCCAGCAGGTTAGGGGCTGGACAGGGAGGATGGGCCCAGCATTTT.

The V call is TRBV28, the J call TRBJ1-5; TRBD1 is a possible D gene (6 bases). CDR1 and CDR2 from the germline V gene are MDHEN and SYDVKM. The CDR3 runs to 16 residues. V dropped 5 bases and J dropped 0 bases, with 14 bases sitting between them. The CDR3 region is CASSRTTGNSNQPQHF. The CDR3 DNA is TGTGCCAGCAGTCGTACTACAGGGAATAGCAATCAGCCCCAGCATTTT.

This clone showed up just once. The chain recombines TRBV11-2 with TRBJ1-2, with a tentative D call TRBD1 (6 bases). Trimming pared 6 bases from V and 2 bases from J, leaving 22 bases between. This CDR3 is 17 amino acids long. Germline CDR1 reads SGHAT; CDR2 reads FQNNGV. The DNA of the CDR3 is TGTGCCAGCAGTCAATATGGGGGGGACACCCAGAACTATGGCTACACCTTC. It specifies CASSQYGGDTQNYGYTF.

CDR3 loop: CASSQGLPGAPLHF. Here the CDR3 DNA reads TGCGCCAGCAGCCAGGGACTGCCTGGAGCACCCCTCCACTTT. The chain has TRBV4-1 and TRBJ1-6; possibly TRBD1 for D (5 bases). Germline assignment: CDR1 MGHRA and CDR2 YSYEKL. Trimming stripped 3 bases from V and 11 bases from J, with 14 bases between. This CDR3 is 14 amino acids long.

This clone occurred once. The rearrangement links TRBV18 to TRBJ2-7, with D perhaps matching TRBD1 (5 bases). V gave up 4 bases and J gave up 3 bases, with 13 bases separating them. Germline V gene lookup returns CDR1 KGHSH and CDR2 LQKENI. The CDR3 has 14 amino acids. This CDR3 reads CASSQRQSGYEQYF. The DNA of the CDR3 is TGTGCCAGCTCACAACGACAGTCTGGCTACGAGCAGTACTTC.

The V call is TRBV14, the J call TRBJ2-6; D is ambiguous. V lost 0 bases to trimming and J lost 2 bases, with 11 bases between them. The CDR3 spans 17 residues. CDR1 and CDR2 from the germline V gene are SGHDN and FVKESK. CDR3 protein: CASSQDLPGTGANVLTF. CDR3 nucleotide sequence: TGTGCCAGCAGCCAAGATCTACCGGGTACTGGGGCCAACGTCCTGACTTTC.

This chain joins TRBV27 and TRBJ2-2; D gene uncertain. This CDR3 is 15 amino acids long. The germline gives CDR1 MNHEY, CDR2 SMNVEV (reference sequence). V was clipped by 5 bases and J by 0 bases, with 10 bases between them. CDR3 sequence: CASSPQETNTGELFF. The CDR3 region has the DNA TGTGCCAGCAGTCCCCAGGAAACGAACACCGGGGAGCTGTTTTTT.

This clone was counted at least ten times. The chain has TRBV5-5 and TRBJ1-3; the D is unclear. CDR3 length equals 15 residues. V lost 2 bases, J lost 2 bases, and 11 bases lay in between. CDR1 SGHKS and CDR2 YYEKEE come from the germline V gene (reference sequence). CDR3 residues: CASSFSGIPGNTIYF. CDR3 sequence (DNA): TGTGCCAGCAGCTTTTCGGGGATCCCTGGAAACACCATATATTTT.